The rows below give T cell receptor beta chains drawn from one sample of a study of human T cells and chemical hapten exposure. TCRdb re-analysed the RACE reads in MiXCR, keeping a single row per CDR3 protein. This table holds about 84,000 distinct CDR3 sequences, approximately 11% found once. The sequences come from whole blood, collected in connection with sensitization to the hapten diphenylcyclopropenone (DPC). These receptors came from a woman between 50 and 59 years old with alopecia areata. Some clones in this sample may be carry-over from other donors' samples. Each CDR3 is given with its conserved first and last residue. D genes are given only for firm matches. Clone size is stated in some rows and not others, as once, few, many or a class when expanded.

cdr3_aa cdr3_nt d_call j_call clone_size v_call
CASSQARGEQYF TGTGCCAGCAGTCAGGCCCGTGGCGAGCAGTACTTC NA TRBJ2-7 few TRBV7-9
CASRGISTDTQYF TGTGCCAGCAGAGGGATTTCCACAGATACGCAGTATTTT NA TRBJ2-3 NA TRBV6-6
CASSGGIYEQYF TGTGCCAGCAGCGGGGGAATCTACGAGCAGTACTTC NA TRBJ2-7 few TRBV28
CASSRREGKNEQFF TGTGCCAGCTCACGGCGGGAGGGGAAGAATGAGCAGTTCTTC TRBD2 TRBJ2-1 few TRBV18
CASRFRTGGDEQFF TGTGCCAGTAGGTTTAGGACAGGGGGCGATGAGCAGTTCTTC TRBD1 TRBJ2-1 many TRBV19
CASSFGQGGYTF TGTGCCAGCAGCTTCGGACAGGGAGGCTACACCTTC TRBD1 TRBJ1-2 many TRBV11-2
CASSHINLVVSGEQYF TGTGCCAGCAGCCATATAAACTTAGTGGTATCGGGGGAGCAGTACTTC NA TRBJ2-7 many TRBV7-2
CSVSKGPLSGANVLTF TGCAGCGTGAGCAAGGGACCCCTCTCTGGGGCCAACGTCCTGACTTTC NA TRBJ2-6 many TRBV29-1
CAWSLWGLAEAKNIQYF TGTGCCTGGAGCCTATGGGGACTAGCGGAGGCCAAAAACATTCAGTACTTC TRBD2 TRBJ2-4 NA TRBV30
CASSLAGVPYEQYF TGTGCCTCATCCCTAGCGGGTGTCCCCTACGAGCAGTACTTC TRBD2 TRBJ2-7 few TRBV27
CASRFVQGAAGELFF TGTGCCAGCAGATTCGTACAGGGGGCAGCCGGGGAGCTGTTTTTT TRBD1 TRBJ2-2 many TRBV12-3/TRBV12-4
CASSPGLRDTQYF TGTGCCAGCTCACCAGGCCTGCGGGATACGCAGTATTTT NA TRBJ2-3 few TRBV18
CAWSERVADTQYF TGTGCCTGGAGTGAGAGGGTGGCAGATACGCAGTATTTT NA TRBJ2-3 many TRBV30
CASQGQGSYNEQFF TGCGCCAGCCAGGGACAGGGTTCCTACAATGAGCAGTTCTTC TRBD1 TRBJ2-1 few TRBV10-2
CSVEGWTGGHEQYF TGCAGCGTTGAAGGATGGACAGGGGGTCACGAGCAGTACTTC TRBD1 TRBJ2-7 NA TRBV29-1
CAWSVRGSEAFF TGTGCCTGGAGTGTACGGGGATCTGAAGCTTTCTTT NA TRBJ1-1 NA TRBV30
CSARDTTKGTDTQYF TGCAGTGCTAGAGACACTACGAAGGGCACAGATACGCAGTATTTT NA TRBJ2-3 many TRBV20-1
CASSIDRTDSQYF TGTGCCAGTAGTATAGACAGAACAGATTCGCAGTATTTT NA TRBJ2-3 NA TRBV19
CASSTTRSGANVLTF TGTGCCAGCAGTACTACCCGGTCTGGGGCCAACGTCCTGACTTTC NA TRBJ2-6 few TRBV6-5
CSVGEGQPKFF TGCAGCGTGGGGGAGGGCCAGCCCAAGTTCTTC TRBD2 TRBJ2-1 many TRBV29-1
CSAGGTSGSQEYF TGCAGTGCGGGGGGGACTAGCGGGAGTCAGGAGTACTTC TRBD2 TRBJ2-7 many TRBV20-1
CASSFDLAMNTEAFF TGTGCCAGCAGCTTTGACCTAGCAATGAACACTGAAGCTTTCTTT NA TRBJ1-1 many TRBV11-2
CASGRQGATDTQYF TGTGCCAGCGGACGACAGGGGGCAACAGATACGCAGTATTTT TRBD1 TRBJ2-3 few TRBV2
CASSVDPTSYEQYF TGTGCCAGCAGCGTAGATCCTACCTCCTACGAGCAGTACTTC NA TRBJ2-7 NA TRBV9
CASSPPGRPKELFF TGTGCCAGCAGCCCCCCGGGTCGCCCGAAGGAGCTGTTTTTT NA TRBJ2-2 many TRBV5-5
CSGGTGTGGEQYF TGCAGCGGAGGGACGGGAACAGGCGGCGAGCAGTACTTC NA TRBJ2-7 few TRBV29-1
CASSQDGGTGQYF TGTGCCAGCAGCCAAGACGGGGGTACGGGGCAGTACTTC NA TRBJ2-7 many TRBV3-1
CASNKSPGQGAGGYTF TGTGCCAGCAACAAAAGCCCCGGACAGGGGGCAGGGGGCTACACCTTC TRBD1 TRBJ1-2 few TRBV3-1
CASSGLLVGSNQPQHF TGTGCCTCTTCGGGACTCCTGGTGGGGAGCAATCAGCCCCAGCATTTT NA TRBJ1-5 many TRBV19
CASSYSGQGLHTEAFF TGTGCCAGCAGTTACTCCGGACAGGGGCTTCACACTGAAGCTTTCTTT TRBD1 TRBJ1-1 few TRBV6-2/TRBV6-3
CSAGTGYTEAFF TGCAGCGCCGGGACAGGGTATACTGAAGCTTTCTTT TRBD1 TRBJ1-1 few TRBV29-1
CVSSLHSGNTIYF TGTGTCAGCAGTTTACACTCTGGAAACACCATATATTTT NA TRBJ1-3 few TRBV12-3/TRBV12-4
CASSLAPSSSYEQYF TGTGCCAGCAGCTTGGCCCCTAGCAGCTCCTACGAGCAGTACTTC NA TRBJ2-7 NA TRBV7-2
CSARDRAGGLYNEQFF TGCAGTGCTAGAGATCGGGCGGGAGGGCTATACAATGAGCAGTTCTTC TRBD2 TRBJ2-1 many TRBV20-1
CASSLVRDSRVEQYF TGCGCCAGCAGCTTGGTGCGGGACTCCAGGGTCGAGCAGTACTTC NA TRBJ2-7 few TRBV5-1
CASRDSLTSPLHF TGTGCCAGCAGAGACTCTCTGACTTCACCCCTCCACTTT NA TRBJ1-6 many TRBV2
CAWSLGFSYNEQFF TGTGCCTGGAGTCTGGGGTTTTCCTACAATGAGCAGTTCTTC NA TRBJ2-1 few TRBV30
CSDTGRAGEAFF TGCAGTGATACGGGCAGAGCTGGTGAAGCTTTCTTT NA TRBJ1-1 many TRBV29-1
CATRDYAFGEQYF TGTGCCACCCGGGACTACGCCTTCGGGGAGCAGTACTTC TRBD2 TRBJ2-7 many TRBV6-2/TRBV6-3
CASSGYTGTSGRGSSYNEQFF TGTGCCAGTAGTGGGTACACCGGGACTAGCGGGAGAGGGAGCTCCTACAATGAGCAGTTCTTC TRBD2 TRBJ2-1 NA TRBV19